Many counts were recorded for the clone carrying this T cell receptor beta chain. The antigen is not known. Germline CDR1 is SNHLY and CDR2 is FYNNEI. This CDR3 has 13 amino acids. V lost 4 bases to trimming and J lost 4 bases, with 10 bases between them. TCRdb itself ran the RACE reads through MiXCR, one entry per CDR3 protein. The repertoire holds roughly 380,000 distinct CDR3 sequences, with 5% to 6.5% as singletons. As to time point: pre-sensitization, week 0. Treatment given: therapeutic diphenylcyclopropenone sensitization with weekly scalp DPC. Blood collection happened ahead of applying each patch test. This sample stems from a study of human T cells and chemical hapten exposure. General study findings and limits: Expanded TCRs produced significantly more large CDR3 similarity clusters than controls did. Sensitizing with DPC caused no change in TCRs above 1 in 1000 frequency.

The sequenced sample was whole blood, obtained in connection with sensitization to the hapten diphenylcyclopropenone (DPC). The chain uses TRBV2 and TRBJ2-5; D ambiguous. The sequence was collected from a woman aged 45 to 65 with alopecia areata. Some clones in this sample may be carry-over from other donors' samples. The CDR3 sequence: CASSGLKGETQYF. CDR3 nucleotide sequence: TGTGCCAGCAGTGGGTTGAAGGGAGAGACCCAGTACTTC. The complete variable domain, with remaining parts taken from reference TRBV2 and TRBJ2-5, reads EPEVTQTPSHQVTQMGQEVILRCVPISNHLYFYWYRQILGQKVEFLVSFYNNEISEKSEIFDDQFSVERPDGSNFTLKIRSTKLEDSAMYFCASSGLKGETQYFGPGTRLLVL.